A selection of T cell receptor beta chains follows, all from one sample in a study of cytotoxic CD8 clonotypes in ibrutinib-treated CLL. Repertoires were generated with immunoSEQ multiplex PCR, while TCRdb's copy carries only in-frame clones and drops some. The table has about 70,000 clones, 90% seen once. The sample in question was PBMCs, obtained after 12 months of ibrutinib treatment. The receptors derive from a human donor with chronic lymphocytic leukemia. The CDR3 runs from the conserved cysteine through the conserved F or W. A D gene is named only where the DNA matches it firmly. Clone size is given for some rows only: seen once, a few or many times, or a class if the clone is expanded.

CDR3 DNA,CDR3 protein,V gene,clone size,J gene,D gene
TGTGCCAGCAGCAAAGGGGAATTGGGGACTGAAGCTTTCTTT,CASSKGELGTEAFF,TRBV9,.,TRBJ1-1,.
TGTGCCAGCAATCAATGGGACAGGGGCGGCTATGGCTACACCTTC,CASNQWDRGGYGYTF,TRBV28,once,TRBJ1-2,TRBD1
TGTGCCAGCAGGTGGAGCGGAACGAACAATGAGCAGTTCTTC,CASRWSGTNNEQFF,TRBV7-3,.,TRBJ2-1,.
TGTGCCAGCAGAATTGACAGGTCTTCTGGCTACACCTTC,CASRIDRSSGYTF,TRBV19,.,TRBJ1-2,.
TGTGCCAGCAGTGGAGAGGACAGGGGCCTTATCTACGAGCAGTACTTC,CASSGEDRGLIYEQYF,TRBV6-1,.,TRBJ2-7,TRBD1
TGTGCCAGCTCACCCGCTAGGGCTGAAGCTTTCTTT,CASSPARAEAFF,TRBV18,.,TRBJ1-1,.
TGTGCCAGCAGCCCTGACAGCAATCAGCCCCAGCATTTT,CASSPDSNQPQHF,TRBV7-3,few,TRBJ1-5,.
TGTGCCAGCAGCTCCCAGGGGGGACCCAACTATGGCTACACCTTC,CASSSQGGPNYGYTF,TRBV7-3,.,TRBJ1-2,TRBD1
TGTGCCAGCTCACCACCGATGGGAGGGACTGAAGCTTTCTTT,CASSPPMGGTEAFF,TRBV18,.,TRBJ1-1,.
TGTGCCAGCAGCTTAGAGAGGACTAGGGCTGATGAGCAGTTCTTC,CASSLERTRADEQFF,TRBV7-9,.,TRBJ2-1,TRBD2
TGTGCCAGCAGCGCGGGACTAGCGGGAGCGGCAGATACGCAGTATTTT,CASSAGLAGAADTQYF,TRBV7-2,.,TRBJ2-3,TRBD2
TGCGCCAGCAGCCTGGAGACAGGGATCGTCACTGAAGCTTTCTTT,CASSLETGIVTEAFF,TRBV5-1,.,TRBJ1-1,TRBD1
TGTGCCAGCTCCATATTGGGACTAGCGAACGAGCAGTACTTC,CASSILGLANEQYF,TRBV18,.,TRBJ2-7,TRBD2
TGCGCCAGCAGCTTGGGACTAGCGGGAGGGCAGAGCGAGCAGTACTTC,CASSLGLAGGQSEQYF,TRBV5-1,.,TRBJ2-7,TRBD2
TGTGCCAGCAGGCCGAGGGGGGCGGGGGACGAGCAGTACTTC,CASRPRGAGDEQYF,TRBV6-1,once,TRBJ2-7,.
TGTGCCAGCAGCTTAATCTCCCGGGACATAGCCTACGAGCAGTACTTC,CASSLISRDIAYEQYF,TRBV5-6,once,TRBJ2-7,.
TGTGCCATCAGTGAAAAGGGCAATGAGCAGTTCTTC,CAISEKGNEQFF,TRBV10-3,.,TRBJ2-1,.
TGTGCCAGCAGCTCCGCGACAGGATTCTCTAGCACAGATACGCAGTATTTT,CASSSATGFSSTDTQYF,TRBV11-3,.,TRBJ2-3,.
TGTGCCAGCAGTGAATCTTGGGGAGACAATGAGCAGTTCTTC,CASSESWGDNEQFF,TRBV6-1,.,TRBJ2-1,.
TGCGCCAGCAGCGCCGCTTTGGACAGACTTGGAAACACCATATATTTT,CASSAALDRLGNTIYF,TRBV10-2,.,TRBJ1-3,.
TGTGCCATCAGTGACCGGACTAGCGGGAGAATCTATGAGCAGTTCTTC,CAISDRTSGRIYEQFF,TRBV10-3,once,TRBJ2-1,TRBD2
TGTGCCAGCAGGGTATTTGGGGACACCGGGGAGCTGTTTTTT,CASRVFGDTGELFF,TRBV19,.,TRBJ2-2,.
TGTGCCAGCAACCCCGAGTCTCATTTTGGGTACACCTTC,CASNPESHFGYTF,TRBV6-6,.,TRBJ1-2,.
TGTGCCAGCAGCTTAGTCGAACTAGCGGGAGCGGTAGATACGCAGTATTTT,CASSLVELAGAVDTQYF,TRBV7-3,.,TRBJ2-3,TRBD2
TGTGCCAGTAGTATCTCAAGGGGGACAGGGGGCCTAAGGAACACTGAAGCTTTCTTT,CASSISRGTGGLRNTEAFF,TRBV19,.,TRBJ1-1,TRBD1
TGTGCCAGCAGCTCCGGACAGGGAGGGTCCTACGGGCAGTACTTC,CASSSGQGGSYGQYF,TRBV7-6,.,TRBJ2-7,.
TGCGCCAGCAGCCAAGATTACGGCAATCAGCCCCAGCATTTT,CASSQDYGNQPQHF,TRBV4-1,few,TRBJ1-5,.
TGTGCCAGTAGTACTCGGAGCTCTGGGGCCAACGTCCTGACTTTC,CASSTRSSGANVLTF,TRBV19,.,TRBJ2-6,.
TGTGCCAGCACCCCGGGACTAGGGAACACCGGGGAGCTGTTTTTT,CASTPGLGNTGELFF,TRBV28,.,TRBJ2-2,TRBD2
TGTGCCAGTAGTATAGAGAATGCTCTAGCGGGAGGGGTAGGAGAGACCCAGTACTTC,CASSIENALAGGVGETQYF,TRBV19,.,TRBJ2-5,TRBD2
TGTGCCAGCAGCCCGTCCAGCAACACTGAAGCTTTCTTT,CASSPSSNTEAFF,TRBV4-2,.,TRBJ1-1,.
TGTGCCAGCAGGGTGACAGGGTCCGAGACCCAGTACTTC,CASRVTGSETQYF,TRBV27,.,TRBJ2-5,TRBD1
TGCAGCGTTGAAAACACTGAAGCTTTCTTT,CSVENTEAFF,TRBV29-1,.,TRBJ1-1,.
TGCGCCAGCAGCTTGGGCGGCGGGAACATCTACAATGAGCAGTTCTTC,CASSLGGGNIYNEQFF,TRBV5-1,.,TRBJ2-1,.
TGTGCCAGCAGTTTAAAAGAGACCCAGTACTTC,CASSLKETQYF,TRBV7-9,.,TRBJ2-5,.
TGTGCCAGCAGTTATGGGGGAAATGAGCAGTTCTTC,CASSYGGNEQFF,TRBV27,.,TRBJ2-1,.
TGTGCCAGCAGTTACTCGGGACAGACCTACGGGGAGCAGTACTTC,CASSYSGQTYGEQYF,TRBV6-6,.,TRBJ2-7,TRBD1
TGCGCCAGCAGTGGGACTAGCGGGGAAACCTACGAGCAGTACTTC,CASSGTSGETYEQYF,TRBV4-1,.,TRBJ2-7,TRBD2
TGTGCCAGCAGCCGGATAGGGGGCTCCGGGCAGTTCTTC,CASSRIGGSGQFF,TRBV14,.,TRBJ2-1,TRBD1
TGTGCCAGCAGCTTAAATCCGAACACCGGGGAGCTGTTTTTT,CASSLNPNTGELFF,TRBV11-2,few,TRBJ2-2,.
TGTGCCAGCAGCCCCCGACAGGCCACGGGCTACACCTTC,CASSPRQATGYTF,TRBV27,.,TRBJ1-2,.
TGCAGCGGAGGGGGGGGTGGGCCCCCCGAGCAGTACTTC,CSGGGGGPPEQYF,TRBV29-1,.,TRBJ2-7,.
TGTGCCTGGAGAAGAACAGGGGGCGCTTCGTACGAGCAGTACTTC,CAWRRTGGASYEQYF,TRBV30,.,TRBJ2-7,TRBD1
TGTGCCAGCTCACCTCAGGGTTATGGGACTGAAGCTTTCTTT,CASSPQGYGTEAFF,TRBV18,.,TRBJ1-1,.
TGTGCCAGTAGTATCCCGGGAGGGCACTACGAGCAGTACTTC,CASSIPGGHYEQYF,TRBV19,.,TRBJ2-7,TRBD2
TGTGCCAGCAGCTCGTCACGAAACTATGGCTACACCTTC,CASSSSRNYGYTF,TRBV7-9,.,TRBJ1-2,.
TGTGCCAGCCCACCTTGGGACTACCGGAGCCCAGATACGCAGTATTTT,CASPPWDYRSPDTQYF,TRBV18,.,TRBJ2-3,TRBD2
TGTGCCAGCAGTAGATCAGGGGACAGACGGGAAGCTTTCTTT,CASSRSGDRREAFF,TRBV7-2,.,TRBJ1-1,TRBD1
TGTGCCAGTTTTGTCGTCTCAGGGCGGACTGAAGCTTTCTTT,CASFVVSGRTEAFF,TRBV27,.,TRBJ1-1,.
TGCGCCAGCAGCCAAGTGTTAAACACGGGTCATGAAGCTTTCTTT,CASSQVLNTGHEAFF,TRBV4-3,few,TRBJ1-1,.